This T cell receptor beta chain is from a study of PD-1 blockade in classical Hodgkin lymphoma. Findings and caveats of the study: Possible causes of repertoire differences, disease activity or prior therapy, remain undefined. According to reports, newly diagnosed patients had lower baseline TCR diversity than healthy donors, and relapsed/refractory patients had lower baseline TCR diversity still.

Trimming stripped 6 bases from V and 4 bases from J, with 9 bases between. CDR1 GTSNPN and CDR2 SVGIG come from the germline V gene (reference sequence). The CDR3 runs to 11 residues. This clone turned up a few times. Its target is unknown. The time point: newly diagnosed, previously untreated cHL patient sample. The authors used newly diagnosed, untreated classical Hodgkin lymphoma PBMCs as comparison. Generated by immunoSEQ multiplex PCR, the TCRdb table keeps only in-frame clones and is missing some. The sample carries about 7,100 clones, about four fifths recorded once. The sequencing input was peripheral blood mononuclear cells (PBMCs). This chain connects TRBV30 to TRBJ1-1; possible D gene TRBD1, 5 bases. This sequence was found in a human donor with classical Hodgkin lymphoma. CDR3 region: CACSGGTEAFF. DNA for the CDR3: TGTGCCTGTTCCGGGGGCACTGAAGCTTTCTTT.